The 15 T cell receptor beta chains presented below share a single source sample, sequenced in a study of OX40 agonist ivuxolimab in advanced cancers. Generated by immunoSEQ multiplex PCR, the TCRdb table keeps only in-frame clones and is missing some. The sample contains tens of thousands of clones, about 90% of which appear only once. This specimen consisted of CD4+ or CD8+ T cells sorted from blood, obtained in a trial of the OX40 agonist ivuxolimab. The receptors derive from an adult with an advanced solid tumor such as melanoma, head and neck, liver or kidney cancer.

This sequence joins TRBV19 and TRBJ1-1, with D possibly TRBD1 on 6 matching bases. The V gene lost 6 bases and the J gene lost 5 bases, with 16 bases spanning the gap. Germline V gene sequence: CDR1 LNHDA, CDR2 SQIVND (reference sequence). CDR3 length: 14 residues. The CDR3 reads CASSLQGASTEAFF. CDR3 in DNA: TGTGCCAGTAGCCTACAGGGCGCCTCTACTGAAGCTTTCTTT.

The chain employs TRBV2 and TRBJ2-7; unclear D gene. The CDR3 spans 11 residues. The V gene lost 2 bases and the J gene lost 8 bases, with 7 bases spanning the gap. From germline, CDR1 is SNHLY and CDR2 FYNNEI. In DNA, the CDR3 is TGTGCCAGCAGTGAACTGGGGAAGCAGTACTTC. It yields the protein CASSELGKQYF.

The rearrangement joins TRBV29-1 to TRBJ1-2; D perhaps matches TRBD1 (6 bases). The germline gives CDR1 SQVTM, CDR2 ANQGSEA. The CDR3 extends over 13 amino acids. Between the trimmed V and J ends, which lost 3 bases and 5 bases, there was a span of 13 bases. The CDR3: CSVENEGGYGYTF. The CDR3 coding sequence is TGCAGCGTTGAGAACGAGGGGGGGTATGGCTACACCTTC.

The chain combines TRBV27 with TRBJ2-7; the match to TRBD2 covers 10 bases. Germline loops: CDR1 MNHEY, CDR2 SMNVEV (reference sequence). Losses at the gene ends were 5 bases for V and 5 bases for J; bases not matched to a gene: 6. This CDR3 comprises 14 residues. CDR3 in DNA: TGTGCCAGCAGTCCTCGGACTAGCGGTGACGAGCAGTACTTC. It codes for CASSPRTSGDEQYF.

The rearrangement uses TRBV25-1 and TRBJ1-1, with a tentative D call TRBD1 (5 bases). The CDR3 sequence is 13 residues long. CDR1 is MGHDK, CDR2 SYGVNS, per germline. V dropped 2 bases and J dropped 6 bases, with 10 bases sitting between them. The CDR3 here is CASSENRGPEAFF. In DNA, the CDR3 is TGTGCCAGCAGTGAAAATAGGGGTCCTGAAGCTTTCTTT.

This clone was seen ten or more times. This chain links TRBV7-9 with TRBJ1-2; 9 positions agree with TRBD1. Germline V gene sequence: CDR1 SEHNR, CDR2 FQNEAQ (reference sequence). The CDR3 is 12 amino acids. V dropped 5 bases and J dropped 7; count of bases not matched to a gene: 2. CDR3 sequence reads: CASSGGQGGYTF. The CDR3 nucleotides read TGTGCCAGCAGCGGGGGACAGGGTGGCTACACCTTC.

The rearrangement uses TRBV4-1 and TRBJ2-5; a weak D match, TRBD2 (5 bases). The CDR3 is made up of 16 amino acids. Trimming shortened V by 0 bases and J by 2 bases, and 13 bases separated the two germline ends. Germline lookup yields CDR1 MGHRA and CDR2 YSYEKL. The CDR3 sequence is CASSQDYLPGQETQYF. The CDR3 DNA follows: TGCGCCAGCAGCCAAGATTATCTGCCGGGGCAAGAGACCCAGTACTTC.

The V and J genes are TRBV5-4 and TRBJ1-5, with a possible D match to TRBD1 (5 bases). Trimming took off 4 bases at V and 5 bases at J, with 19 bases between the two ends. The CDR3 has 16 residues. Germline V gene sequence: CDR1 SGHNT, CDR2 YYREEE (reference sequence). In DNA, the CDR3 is TGTGCCAGCAGCCAATGGGGGGACTCTCCAGATCAGCCCCAGCATTTT. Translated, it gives CASSQWGDSPDQPQHF.

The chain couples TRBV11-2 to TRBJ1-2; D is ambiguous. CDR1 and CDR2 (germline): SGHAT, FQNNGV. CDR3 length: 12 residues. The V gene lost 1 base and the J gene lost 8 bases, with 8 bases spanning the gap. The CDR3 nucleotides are TGTGCCAGCAGCTTAGCGTCCGGGGGCTACACCTTC. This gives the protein CASSLASGGYTF. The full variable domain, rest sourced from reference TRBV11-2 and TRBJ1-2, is EAGVAQSPRYKIIEKRQSVAFWCNPISGHATLYWYQQILGQGPKLLIQFQNNGVVDDSQLPKDRFSAERLKGVDSTLKIQPAKLEDSAVYLCASSLASGGYTFGSGTRLTVV.

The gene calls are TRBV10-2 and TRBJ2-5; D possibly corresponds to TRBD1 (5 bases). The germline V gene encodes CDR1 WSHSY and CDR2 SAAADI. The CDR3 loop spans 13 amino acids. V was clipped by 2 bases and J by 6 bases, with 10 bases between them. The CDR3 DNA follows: TGCGCCAGCAGTGAGGCAGGGTGGCAGACCCAGTACTTC. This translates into CASSEAGWQTQYF.

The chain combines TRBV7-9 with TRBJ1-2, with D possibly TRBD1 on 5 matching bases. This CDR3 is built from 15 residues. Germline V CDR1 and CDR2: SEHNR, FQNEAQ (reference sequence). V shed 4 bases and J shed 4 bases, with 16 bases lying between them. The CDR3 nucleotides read TGTGCCAGCAGCTCCCATCAAGGGCAGGGCTATGGCTACACCTTC. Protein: CASSSHQGQGYGYTF.

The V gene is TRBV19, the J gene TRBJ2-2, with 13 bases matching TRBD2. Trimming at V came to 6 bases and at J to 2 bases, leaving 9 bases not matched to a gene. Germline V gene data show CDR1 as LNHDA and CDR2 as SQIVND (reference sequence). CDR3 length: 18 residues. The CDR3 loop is CASRKSGLAGLNTGELFF. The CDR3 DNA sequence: TGTGCCAGTAGAAAATCGGGACTAGCGGGATTAAACACCGGGGAGCTGTTTTTT. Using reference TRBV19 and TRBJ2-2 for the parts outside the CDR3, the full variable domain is DGGITQSPKYLFRKEGQNVTLSCEQNLNHDAMYWYRQDPGQGLRLIYYSQIVNDFQKGDIAEGYSVSREKKESFPLTVTSAQKNPTAFYLCASRKSGLAGLNTGELFFGEGSRLTVL.

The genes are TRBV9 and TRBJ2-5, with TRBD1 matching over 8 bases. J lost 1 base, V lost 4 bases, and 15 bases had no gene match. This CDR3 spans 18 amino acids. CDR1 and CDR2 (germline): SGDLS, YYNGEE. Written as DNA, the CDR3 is TGTGCCAGCAGCCCTATTATACTGGACAGGGCCTCCCAAGAGACCCAGTACTTC. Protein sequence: CASSPIILDRASQETQYF.

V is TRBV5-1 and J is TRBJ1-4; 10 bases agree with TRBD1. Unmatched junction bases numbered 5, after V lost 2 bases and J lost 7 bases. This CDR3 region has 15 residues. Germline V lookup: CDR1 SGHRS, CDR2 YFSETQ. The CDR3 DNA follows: TGCGCCAGCAGCTTAGGACAGGGGGATATTGAAAAACTGTTTTTT. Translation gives CASSLGQGDIEKLFF.

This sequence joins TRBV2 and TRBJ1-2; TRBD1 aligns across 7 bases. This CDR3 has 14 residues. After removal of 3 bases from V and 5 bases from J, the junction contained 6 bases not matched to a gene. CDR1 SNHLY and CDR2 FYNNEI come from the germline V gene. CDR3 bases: TGTGCCAGCAGTGAGATCGACAGGGTATATGGCTACACCTTC. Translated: CASSEIDRVYGYTF.